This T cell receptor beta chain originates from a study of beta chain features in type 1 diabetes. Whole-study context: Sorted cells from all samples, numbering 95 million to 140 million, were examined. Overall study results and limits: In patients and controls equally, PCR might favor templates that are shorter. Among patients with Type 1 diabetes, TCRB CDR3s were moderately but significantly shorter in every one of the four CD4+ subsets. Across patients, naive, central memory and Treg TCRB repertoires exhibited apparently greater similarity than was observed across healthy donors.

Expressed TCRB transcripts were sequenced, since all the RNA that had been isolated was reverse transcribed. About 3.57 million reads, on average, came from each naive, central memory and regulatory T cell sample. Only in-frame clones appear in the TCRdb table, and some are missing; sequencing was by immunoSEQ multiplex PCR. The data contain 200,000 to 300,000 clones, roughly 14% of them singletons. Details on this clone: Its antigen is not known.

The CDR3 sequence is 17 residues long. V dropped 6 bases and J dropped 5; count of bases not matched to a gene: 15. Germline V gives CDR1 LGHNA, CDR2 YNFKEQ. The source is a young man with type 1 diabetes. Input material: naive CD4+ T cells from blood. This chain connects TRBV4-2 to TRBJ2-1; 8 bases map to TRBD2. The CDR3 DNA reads TGTGCCAGCAGTCCAAGGATAGGTAGCGGGGTCCACAATGAGCAGTTCTTC. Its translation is CASSPRIGSGVHNEQFF.